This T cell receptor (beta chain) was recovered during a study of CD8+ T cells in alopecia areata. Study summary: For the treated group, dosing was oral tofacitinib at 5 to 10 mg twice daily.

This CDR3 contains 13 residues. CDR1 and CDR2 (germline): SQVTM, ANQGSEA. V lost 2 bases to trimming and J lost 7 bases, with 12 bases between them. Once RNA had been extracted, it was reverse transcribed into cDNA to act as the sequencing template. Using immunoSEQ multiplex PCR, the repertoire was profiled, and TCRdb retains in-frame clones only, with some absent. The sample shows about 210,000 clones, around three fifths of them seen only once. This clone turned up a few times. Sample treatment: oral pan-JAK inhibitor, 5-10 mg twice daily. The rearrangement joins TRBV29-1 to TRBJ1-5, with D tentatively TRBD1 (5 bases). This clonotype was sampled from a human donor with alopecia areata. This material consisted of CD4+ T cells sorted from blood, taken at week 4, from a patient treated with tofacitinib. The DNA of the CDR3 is TGCAGCGTTGAAATGCAGGGTGGCCAGCCCCAGCATTTT. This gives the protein CSVEMQGGQPQHF.